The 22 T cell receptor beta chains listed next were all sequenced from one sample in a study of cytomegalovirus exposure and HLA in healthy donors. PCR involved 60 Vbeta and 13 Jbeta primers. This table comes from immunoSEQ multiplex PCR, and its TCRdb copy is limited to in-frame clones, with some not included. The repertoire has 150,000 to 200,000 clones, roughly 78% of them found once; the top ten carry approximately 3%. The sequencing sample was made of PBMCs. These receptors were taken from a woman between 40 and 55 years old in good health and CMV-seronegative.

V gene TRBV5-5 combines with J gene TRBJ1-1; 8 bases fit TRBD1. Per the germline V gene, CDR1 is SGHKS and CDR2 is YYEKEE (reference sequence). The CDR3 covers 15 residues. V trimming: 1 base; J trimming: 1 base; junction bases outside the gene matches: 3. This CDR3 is CASSLKGQENTEAFF. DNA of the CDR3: TGTGCCAGCAGCTTGAAGGGACAGGAGAACACTGAAGCTTTCTTT.

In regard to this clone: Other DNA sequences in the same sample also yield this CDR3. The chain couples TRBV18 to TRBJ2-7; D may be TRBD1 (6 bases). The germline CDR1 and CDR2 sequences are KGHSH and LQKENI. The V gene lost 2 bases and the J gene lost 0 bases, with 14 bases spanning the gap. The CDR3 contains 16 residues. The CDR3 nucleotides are TGTGCCAGCTCACCATTGGACAGAACCAGCTCCTACGAGCAGTACTTC. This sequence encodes CASSPLDRTSSYEQYF. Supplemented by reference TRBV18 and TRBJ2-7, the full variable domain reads NAGVMQNPRHLVRRRGQEARLRCSPMKGHSHVYWYRQLPEEGLKFMVYLQKENIIDESGMPKERFSAEFPKEGPSILRIQQVVRGDSAAYFCASSPLDRTSSYEQYFGPGTRLTVT.

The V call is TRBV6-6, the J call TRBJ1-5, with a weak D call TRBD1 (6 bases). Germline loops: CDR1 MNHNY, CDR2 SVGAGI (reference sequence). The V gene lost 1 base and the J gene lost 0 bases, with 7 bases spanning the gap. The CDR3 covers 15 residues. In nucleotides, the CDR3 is TGTGCCAGCAGTTACTTGACAGGTAGCAATCAGCCCCAGCATTTT. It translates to CASSYLTGSNQPQHF.

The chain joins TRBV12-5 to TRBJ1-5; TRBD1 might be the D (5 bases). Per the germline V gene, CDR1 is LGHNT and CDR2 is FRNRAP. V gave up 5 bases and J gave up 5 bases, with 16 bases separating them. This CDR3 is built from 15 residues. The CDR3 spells CASGPARAGDQPQHF. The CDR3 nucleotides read TGTGCTAGTGGTCCGGCCAGGGCGGGAGATCAGCCCCAGCATTTT.

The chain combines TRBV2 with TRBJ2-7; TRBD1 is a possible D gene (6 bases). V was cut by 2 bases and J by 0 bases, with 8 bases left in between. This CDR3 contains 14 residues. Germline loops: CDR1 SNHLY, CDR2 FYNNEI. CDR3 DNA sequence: TGTGCCAGCAGTGAAAACAGGGACTCCTACGAGCAGTACTTC. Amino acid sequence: CASSENRDSYEQYF.

The CDR3: CASIAGRYTEAFF. CDR3 DNA sequence: TGTGCCAGTATCGCAGGGCGGTACACTGAAGCTTTCTTT. The chain combines TRBV19 with TRBJ1-1; TRBD1 is a possible D gene (5 bases). Trimming shortened V by 7 bases and J by 3 bases, and 12 bases separated the two germline ends. The germline V gene encodes CDR1 LNHDA and CDR2 SQIVND (reference sequence). This CDR3 spans 13 amino acids.

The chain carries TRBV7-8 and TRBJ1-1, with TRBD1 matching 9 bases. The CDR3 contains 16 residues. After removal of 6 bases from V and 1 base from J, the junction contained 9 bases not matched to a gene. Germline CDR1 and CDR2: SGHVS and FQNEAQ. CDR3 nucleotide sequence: TGTGCCAGCAGTCCCTATGGACAGGGGCAGAACACTGAAGCTTTCTTT. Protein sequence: CASSPYGQGQNTEAFF.

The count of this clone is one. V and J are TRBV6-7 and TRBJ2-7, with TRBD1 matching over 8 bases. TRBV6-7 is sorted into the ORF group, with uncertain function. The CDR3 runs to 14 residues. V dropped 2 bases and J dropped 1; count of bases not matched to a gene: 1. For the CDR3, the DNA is TGTGCCAGCAGTTACGACAGGGGTTCCTACGAGCAGTACTTC. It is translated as CASSYDRGSYEQYF.

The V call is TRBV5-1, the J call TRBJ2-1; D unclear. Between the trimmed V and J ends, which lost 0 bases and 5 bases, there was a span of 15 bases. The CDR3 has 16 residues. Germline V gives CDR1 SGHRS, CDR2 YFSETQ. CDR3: CASSLEAPGFDNEQFF. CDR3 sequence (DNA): TGCGCCAGCAGCTTGGAAGCCCCCGGGTTTGACAATGAGCAGTTCTTC.

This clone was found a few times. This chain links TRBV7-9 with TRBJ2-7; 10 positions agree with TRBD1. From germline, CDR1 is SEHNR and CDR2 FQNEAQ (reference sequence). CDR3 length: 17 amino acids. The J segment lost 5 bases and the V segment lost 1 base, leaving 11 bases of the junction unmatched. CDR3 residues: CASSLDTADRGSNEQYF. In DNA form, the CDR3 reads TGTGCCAGCAGCTTAGACACGGCGGACAGGGGGAGCAACGAGCAGTACTTC.

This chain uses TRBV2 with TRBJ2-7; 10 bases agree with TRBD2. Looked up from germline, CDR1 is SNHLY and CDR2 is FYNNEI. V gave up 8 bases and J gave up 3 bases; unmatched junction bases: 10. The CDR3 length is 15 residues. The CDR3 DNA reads TGTGCCAGCGGTAAAGCGGGGGGGCTTGGCTACGAGCAGTACTTC. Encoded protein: CASGKAGGLGYEQYF.

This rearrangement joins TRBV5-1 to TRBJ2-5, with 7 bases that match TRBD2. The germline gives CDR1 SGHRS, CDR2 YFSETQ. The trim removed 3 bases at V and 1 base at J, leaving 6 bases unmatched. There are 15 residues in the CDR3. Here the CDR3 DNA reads TGCGCCAGCAGCTCTAATACGGGGGGCCAAGAGACCCAGTACTTC. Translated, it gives CASSSNTGGQETQYF.

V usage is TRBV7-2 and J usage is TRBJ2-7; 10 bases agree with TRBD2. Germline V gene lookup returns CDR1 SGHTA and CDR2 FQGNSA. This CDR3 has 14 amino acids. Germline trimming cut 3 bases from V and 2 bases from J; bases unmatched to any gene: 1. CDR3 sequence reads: CASSFSGGTYEQYF. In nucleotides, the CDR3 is TGTGCCAGCAGCTTTAGCGGGGGGACCTACGAGCAGTACTTC.

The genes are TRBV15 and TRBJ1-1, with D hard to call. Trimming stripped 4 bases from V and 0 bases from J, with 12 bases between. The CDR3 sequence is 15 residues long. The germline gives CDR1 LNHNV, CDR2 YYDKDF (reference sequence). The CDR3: CATSTNPTVNTEAFF. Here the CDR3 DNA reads TGTGCCACCAGCACAAACCCAACAGTGAACACTGAAGCTTTCTTT.

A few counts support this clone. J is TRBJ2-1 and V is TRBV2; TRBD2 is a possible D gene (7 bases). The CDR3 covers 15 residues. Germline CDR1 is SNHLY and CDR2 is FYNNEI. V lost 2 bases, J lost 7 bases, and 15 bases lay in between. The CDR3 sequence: CASSEQRGGRNEQFF. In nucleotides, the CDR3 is TGTGCCAGCAGTGAACAGAGGGGGGGCCGGAATGAGCAGTTCTTC.

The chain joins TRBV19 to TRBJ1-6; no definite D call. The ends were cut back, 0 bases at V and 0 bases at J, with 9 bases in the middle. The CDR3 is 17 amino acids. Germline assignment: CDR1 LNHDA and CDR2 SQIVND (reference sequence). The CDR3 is CASSIDRESSYNSPLHF. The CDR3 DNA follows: TGTGCCAGTAGTATAGATCGGGAGAGCTCCTATAATTCACCCCTCCACTTT.

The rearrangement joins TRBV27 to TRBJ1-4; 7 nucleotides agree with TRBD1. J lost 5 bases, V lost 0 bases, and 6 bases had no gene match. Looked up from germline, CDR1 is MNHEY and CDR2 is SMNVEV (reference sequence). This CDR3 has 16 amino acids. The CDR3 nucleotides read TGTGCCAGCAGTTTATCGCCAGGGGGTGTAAATGAAAAACTGTTTTTT. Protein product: CASSLSPGGVNEKLFF.

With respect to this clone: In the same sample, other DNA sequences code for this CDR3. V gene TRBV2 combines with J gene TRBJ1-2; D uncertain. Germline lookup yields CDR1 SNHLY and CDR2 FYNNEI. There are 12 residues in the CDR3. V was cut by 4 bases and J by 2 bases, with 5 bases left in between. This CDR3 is CASSGGNYGYTF. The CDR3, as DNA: TGTGCCAGCAGTGGAGGGAACTATGGCTACACCTTC.

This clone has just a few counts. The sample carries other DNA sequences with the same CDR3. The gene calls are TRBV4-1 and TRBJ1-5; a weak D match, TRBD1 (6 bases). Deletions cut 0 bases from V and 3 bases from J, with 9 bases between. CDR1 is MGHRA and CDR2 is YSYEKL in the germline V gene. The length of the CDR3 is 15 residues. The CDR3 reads CASSQDYRANQPQHF. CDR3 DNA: TGCGCCAGCAGCCAAGATTACAGGGCCAATCAGCCCCAGCATTTT.

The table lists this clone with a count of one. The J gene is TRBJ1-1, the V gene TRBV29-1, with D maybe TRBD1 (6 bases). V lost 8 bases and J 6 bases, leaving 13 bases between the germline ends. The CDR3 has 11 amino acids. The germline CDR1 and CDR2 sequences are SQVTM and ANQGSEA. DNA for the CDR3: TGCAGCTCAGCCCACAGGGCTGAAGCTTTCTTT. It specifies CSSAHRAEAFF.

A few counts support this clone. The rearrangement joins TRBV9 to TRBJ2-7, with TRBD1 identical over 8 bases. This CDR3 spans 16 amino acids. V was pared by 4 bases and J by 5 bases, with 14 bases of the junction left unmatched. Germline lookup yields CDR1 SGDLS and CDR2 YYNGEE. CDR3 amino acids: CASSPWTGPIYDEQYF. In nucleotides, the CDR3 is TGTGCCAGCAGCCCCTGGACAGGGCCGATCTACGACGAGCAGTACTTC.

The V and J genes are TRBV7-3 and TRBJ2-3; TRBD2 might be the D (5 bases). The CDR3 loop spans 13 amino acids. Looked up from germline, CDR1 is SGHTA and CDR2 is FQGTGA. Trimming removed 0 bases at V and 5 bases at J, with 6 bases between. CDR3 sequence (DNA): TGTGCCAGCAGCTTAACAGGGAGAGATACGCAGTATTTT. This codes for CASSLTGRDTQYF.